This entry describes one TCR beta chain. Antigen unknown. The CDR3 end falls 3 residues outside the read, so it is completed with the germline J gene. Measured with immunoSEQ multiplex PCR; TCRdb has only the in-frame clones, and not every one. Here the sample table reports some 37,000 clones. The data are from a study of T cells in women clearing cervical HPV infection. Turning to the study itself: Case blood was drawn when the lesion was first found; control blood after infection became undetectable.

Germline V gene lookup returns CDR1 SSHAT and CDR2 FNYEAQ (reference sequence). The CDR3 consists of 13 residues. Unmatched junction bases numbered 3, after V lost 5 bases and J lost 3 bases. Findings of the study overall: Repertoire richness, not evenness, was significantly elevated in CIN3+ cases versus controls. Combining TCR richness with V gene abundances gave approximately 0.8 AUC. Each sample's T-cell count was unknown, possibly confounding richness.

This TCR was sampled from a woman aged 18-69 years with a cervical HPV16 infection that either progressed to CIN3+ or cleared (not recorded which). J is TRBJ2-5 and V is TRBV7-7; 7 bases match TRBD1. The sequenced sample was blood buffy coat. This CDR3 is CASSRDREETQYF. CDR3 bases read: TGTGCCAGCAGCCGTGACAGGGAAGAGACC. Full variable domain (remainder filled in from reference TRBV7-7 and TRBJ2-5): GAGVSQSPRYKVTKRGQDVTLRCDPISSHATLYWYQQALGQGPEFLTYFNYEAQPDKSGLPSDRFSAERPEGSISTLTIQRTEQRDSAMYRCASSRDREETQYFGPGTRLLVL.